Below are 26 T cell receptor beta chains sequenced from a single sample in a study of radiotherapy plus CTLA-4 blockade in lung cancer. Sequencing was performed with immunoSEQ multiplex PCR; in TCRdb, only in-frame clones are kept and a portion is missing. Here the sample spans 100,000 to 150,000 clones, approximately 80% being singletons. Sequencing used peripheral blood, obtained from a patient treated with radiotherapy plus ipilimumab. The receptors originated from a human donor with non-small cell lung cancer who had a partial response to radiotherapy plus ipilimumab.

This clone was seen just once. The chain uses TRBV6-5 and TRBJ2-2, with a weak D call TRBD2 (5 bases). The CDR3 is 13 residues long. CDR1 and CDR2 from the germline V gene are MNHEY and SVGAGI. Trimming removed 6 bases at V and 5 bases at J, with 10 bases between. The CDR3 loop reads CASREASTGELFF. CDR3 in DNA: TGTGCCAGCAGGGAGGCTTCGACCGGGGAGCTGTTTTTT.

The CDR3 nucleotides read TGTGCCAGCAGCCCGATAGCGGGAGGGCCCAATGAGCAGTTCTTC. This codes for CASSPIAGGPNEQFF. V usage is TRBV7-6 and J usage is TRBJ2-1, with TRBD2 matching 11 bases. V lost 5 bases, J lost 6 bases, and 6 bases stayed unmatched. This CDR3 has 15 residues. Per germline, CDR1 SGHVS and CDR2 FNYEAQ.

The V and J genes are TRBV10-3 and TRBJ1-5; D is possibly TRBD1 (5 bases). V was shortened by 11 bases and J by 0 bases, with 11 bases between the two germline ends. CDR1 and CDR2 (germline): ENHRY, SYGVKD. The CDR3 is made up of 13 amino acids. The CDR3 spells CAGQGDSNQPQHF. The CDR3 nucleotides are TGTGCCGGTCAGGGTGATAGCAATCAGCCCCAGCATTTT.

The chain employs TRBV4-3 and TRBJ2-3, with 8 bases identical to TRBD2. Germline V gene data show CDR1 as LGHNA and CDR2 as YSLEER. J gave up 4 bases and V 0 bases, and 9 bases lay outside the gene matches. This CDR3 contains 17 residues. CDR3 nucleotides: TGCGCCAGCAGCCAAGATAGAGGACTAGCCGGAGCAGATACGCAGTATTTT. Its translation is CASSQDRGLAGADTQYF.

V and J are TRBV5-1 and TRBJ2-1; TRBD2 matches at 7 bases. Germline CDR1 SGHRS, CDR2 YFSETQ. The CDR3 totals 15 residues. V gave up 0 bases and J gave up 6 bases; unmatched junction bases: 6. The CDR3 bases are TGCGCCAGCAGCTTGGCCCTAGCGGAACTCAATGAGCAGTTCTTC. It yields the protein CASSLALAELNEQFF.

The CDR3 reads CASSPRGDKDYEQYF. The CDR3 nucleotides are TGTGCCAGCAGCCCCAGAGGGGACAAAGACTACGAGCAGTACTTC. The gene calls are TRBV11-3 and TRBJ2-7; weak D call: TRBD1 (6 bases). The germline CDR1 and CDR2 sequences are SGHNT and YENEEA. The V end was cut by 5 bases, the J end by 3 bases, with 17 bases between. The CDR3 has 15 residues.

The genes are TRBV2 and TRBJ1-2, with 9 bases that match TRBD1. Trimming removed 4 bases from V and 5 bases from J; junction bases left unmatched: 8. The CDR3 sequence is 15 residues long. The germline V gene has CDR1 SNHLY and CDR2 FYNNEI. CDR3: CASSVRQGGGYGYTF. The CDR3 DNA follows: TGTGCCAGCAGTGTTCGACAGGGGGGCGGATATGGCTACACCTTC.

The chain's CDR3 is CASSFSAGASYEQYF. CDR3 DNA sequence: TGCGCCAGCAGCTTTTCCGCAGGGGCGTCCTACGAGCAGTACTTC. The chain carries TRBV5-1 and TRBJ2-7; perhaps TRBD1 as D (6 bases). In germline, CDR1 is SGHRS, CDR2 YFSETQ. Trimming pared 2 bases from V and 1 base from J, leaving 13 bases between. The CDR3 runs to 15 residues.

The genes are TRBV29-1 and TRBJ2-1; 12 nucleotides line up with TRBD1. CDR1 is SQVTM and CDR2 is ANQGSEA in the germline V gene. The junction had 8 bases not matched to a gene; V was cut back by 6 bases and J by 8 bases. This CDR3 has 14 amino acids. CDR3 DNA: TGCAGCGTGGGACAGGGGGCTAGTGTGGATGAGCAGTTCTTC. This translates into CSVGQGASVDEQFF.

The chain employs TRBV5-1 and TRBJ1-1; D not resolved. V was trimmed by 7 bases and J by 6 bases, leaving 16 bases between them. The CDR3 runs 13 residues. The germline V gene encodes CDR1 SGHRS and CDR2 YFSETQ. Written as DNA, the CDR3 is TGCGCCAGCGGGAGGGAGAGTCTTGCTGAAGCTTTCTTT. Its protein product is CASGRESLAEAFF.

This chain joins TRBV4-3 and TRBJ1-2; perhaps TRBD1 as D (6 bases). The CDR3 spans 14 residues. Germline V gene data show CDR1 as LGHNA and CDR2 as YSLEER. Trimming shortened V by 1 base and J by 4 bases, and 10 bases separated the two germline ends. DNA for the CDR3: TGCGCCAGCAGCCAAGGAGGGGGTGGCTATGGCTACACCTTC. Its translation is CASSQGGGGYGYTF.

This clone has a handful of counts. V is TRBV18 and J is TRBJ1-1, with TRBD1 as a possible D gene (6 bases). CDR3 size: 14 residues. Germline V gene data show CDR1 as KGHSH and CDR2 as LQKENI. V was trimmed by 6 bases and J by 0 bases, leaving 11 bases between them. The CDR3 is CASSQDSMNTEAFF. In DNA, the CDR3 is TGTGCCAGCTCTCAGGACAGTATGAACACTGAAGCTTTCTTT.

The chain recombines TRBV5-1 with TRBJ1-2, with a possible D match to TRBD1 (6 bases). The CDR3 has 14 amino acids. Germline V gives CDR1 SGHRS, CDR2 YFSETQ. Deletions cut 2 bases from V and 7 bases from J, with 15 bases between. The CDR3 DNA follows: TGCGCCAGCAGCTTATCGAGGACAGAGGGTGGCTACACCTTC. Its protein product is CASSLSRTEGGYTF.

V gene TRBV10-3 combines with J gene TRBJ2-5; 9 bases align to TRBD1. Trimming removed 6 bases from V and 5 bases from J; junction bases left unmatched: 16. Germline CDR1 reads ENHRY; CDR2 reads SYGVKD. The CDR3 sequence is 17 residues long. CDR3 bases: TGTGCCATCAGAGCCGGGACAGGGCTGGGTTTGTCGGAGACCCAGTACTTC. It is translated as CAIRAGTGLGLSETQYF.

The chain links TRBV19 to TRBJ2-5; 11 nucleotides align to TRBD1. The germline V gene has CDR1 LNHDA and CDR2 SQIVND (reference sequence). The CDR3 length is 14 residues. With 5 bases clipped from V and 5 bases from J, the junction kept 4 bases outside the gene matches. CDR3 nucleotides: TGTGCCAGTAGTTCCTGGGACAGGGGGGAGACCCAGTACTTC. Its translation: CASSSWDRGETQYF. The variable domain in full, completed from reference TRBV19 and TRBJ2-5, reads DGGITQSPKYLFRKEGQNVTLSCEQNLNHDAMYWYRQDPGQGLRLIYYSQIVNDFQKGDIAEGYSVSREKKESFPLTVTSAQKNPTAFYLCASSSWDRGETQYFGPGTRLLVL.

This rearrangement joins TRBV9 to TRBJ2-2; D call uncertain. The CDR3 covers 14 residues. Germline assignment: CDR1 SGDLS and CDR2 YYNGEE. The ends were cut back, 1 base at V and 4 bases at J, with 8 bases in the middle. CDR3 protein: CASSVLVGTGELFF. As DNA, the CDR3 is TGTGCCAGCAGCGTACTAGTGGGCACCGGGGAGCTGTTTTTT.

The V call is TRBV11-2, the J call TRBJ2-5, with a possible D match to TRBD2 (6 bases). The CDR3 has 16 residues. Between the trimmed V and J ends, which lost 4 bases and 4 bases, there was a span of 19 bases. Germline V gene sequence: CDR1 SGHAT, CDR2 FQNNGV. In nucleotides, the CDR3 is TGTGCCAGCAGCTACGTCGGAAGGGGAGGTTCAGAGACCCAGTACTTC. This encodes CASSYVGRGGSETQYF. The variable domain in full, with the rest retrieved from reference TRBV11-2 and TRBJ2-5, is EAGVAQSPRYKIIEKRQSVAFWCNPISGHATLYWYQQILGQGPKLLIQFQNNGVVDDSQLPKDRFSAERLKGVDSTLKIQPAKLEDSAVYLCASSYVGRGGSETQYFGPGTRLLVL.

In DNA, the CDR3 is TGTGCCAGCAGCCCCGGGACTCTCCCCACAGATACGCAGTATTTT. Amino acid sequence: CASSPGTLPTDTQYF. This chain uses TRBV5-4 with TRBJ2-3; a weak D match, TRBD2 (6 bases). Trimming pared 4 bases from V and 2 bases from J, leaving 14 bases between. CDR3 length equals 15 residues. Per germline, CDR1 SGHNT and CDR2 YYREEE (reference sequence). The whole variable domain, filled in from reference TRBV5-4 and TRBJ2-3, reads ETGVTQSPTHLIKTRGQQVTLRCSSQSGHNTVSWYQQALGQGPQFIFQYYREEENGRGNFPPRFSGLQFPNYSSELNVNALELDDSALYLCASSPGTLPTDTQYFGPGTRLTVL.

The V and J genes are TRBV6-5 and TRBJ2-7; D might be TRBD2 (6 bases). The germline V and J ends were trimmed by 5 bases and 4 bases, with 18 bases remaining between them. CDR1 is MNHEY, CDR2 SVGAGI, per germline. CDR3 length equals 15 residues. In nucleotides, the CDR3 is TGTGCCAGCAGTCCCGTTGGACTAAGCAAATACGAGCAGTACTTC. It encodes CASSPVGLSKYEQYF.

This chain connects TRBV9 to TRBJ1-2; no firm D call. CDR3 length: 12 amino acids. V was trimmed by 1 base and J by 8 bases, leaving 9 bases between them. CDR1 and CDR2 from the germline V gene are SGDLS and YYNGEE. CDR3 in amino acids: CASSVTPRGYTF. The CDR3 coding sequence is TGTGCCAGCAGCGTAACCCCCAGGGGCTACACCTTC.

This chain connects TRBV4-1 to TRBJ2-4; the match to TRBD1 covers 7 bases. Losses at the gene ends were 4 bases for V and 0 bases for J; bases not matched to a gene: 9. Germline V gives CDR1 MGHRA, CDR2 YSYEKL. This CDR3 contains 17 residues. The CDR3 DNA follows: TGCGCCAGCAGCCCGGGACAGAGAACTTTAGCCAAAAACATTCAGTACTTC. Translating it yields CASSPGQRTLAKNIQYF.

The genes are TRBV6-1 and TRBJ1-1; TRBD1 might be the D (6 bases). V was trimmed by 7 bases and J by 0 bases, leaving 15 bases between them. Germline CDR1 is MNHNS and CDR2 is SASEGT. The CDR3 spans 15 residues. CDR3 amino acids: CASIHPGQVNTEAFF. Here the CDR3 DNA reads TGTGCCAGCATCCATCCGGGACAAGTGAACACTGAAGCTTTCTTT.

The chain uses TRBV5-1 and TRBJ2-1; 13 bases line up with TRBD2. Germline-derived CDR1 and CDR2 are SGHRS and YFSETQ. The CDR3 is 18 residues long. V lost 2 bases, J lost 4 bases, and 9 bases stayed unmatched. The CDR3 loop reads CASSLLAGGPTSYNEQFF. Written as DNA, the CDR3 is TGCGCCAGCAGCTTACTAGCGGGAGGGCCAACGAGTTACAATGAGCAGTTCTTC.

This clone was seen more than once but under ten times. CDR3 sequence (DNA): TGTGCCAGCAACATACAGGGGACGAACTATGGCTACACCTTC. Its protein is CASNIQGTNYGYTF. This rearrangement joins TRBV5-6 to TRBJ1-2; 7 bases align to TRBD1. The CDR3 runs 14 residues. V lost 6 bases to trimming and J lost 2 bases; unmatched junction nucleotides: 7. Germline V gives CDR1 SGHDT, CDR2 YYEEEE.

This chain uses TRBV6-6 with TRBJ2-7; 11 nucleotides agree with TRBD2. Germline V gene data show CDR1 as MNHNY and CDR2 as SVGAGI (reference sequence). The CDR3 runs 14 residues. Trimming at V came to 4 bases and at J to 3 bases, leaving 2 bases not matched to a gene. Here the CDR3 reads CASSLGTSGYEQYV. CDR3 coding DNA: TGTGCCAGCAGTTTAGGGACTAGCGGCTACGAGCAGTACGTC.

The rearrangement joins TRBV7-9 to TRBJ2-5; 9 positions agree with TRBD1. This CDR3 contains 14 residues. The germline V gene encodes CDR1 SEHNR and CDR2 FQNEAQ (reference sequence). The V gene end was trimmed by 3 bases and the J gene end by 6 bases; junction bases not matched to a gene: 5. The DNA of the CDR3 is TGTGCCAGCAGCTTGGGACAGGGTACGAAGACCCAGTACTTC. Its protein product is CASSLGQGTKTQYF.